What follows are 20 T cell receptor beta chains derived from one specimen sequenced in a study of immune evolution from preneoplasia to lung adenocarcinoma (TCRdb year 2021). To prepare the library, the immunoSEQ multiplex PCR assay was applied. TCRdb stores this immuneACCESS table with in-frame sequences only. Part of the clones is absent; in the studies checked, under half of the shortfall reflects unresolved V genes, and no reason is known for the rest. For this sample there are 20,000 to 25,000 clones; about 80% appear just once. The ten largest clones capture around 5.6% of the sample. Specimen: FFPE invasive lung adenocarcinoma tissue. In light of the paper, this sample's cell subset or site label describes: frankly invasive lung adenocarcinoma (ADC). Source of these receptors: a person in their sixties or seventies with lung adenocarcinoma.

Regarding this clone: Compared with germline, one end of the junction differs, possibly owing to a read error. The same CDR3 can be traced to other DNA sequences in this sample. This CDR3 is CASRLAGVDTGELFF. The CDR3 DNA is TGTGCCAGCAGACTAGCGGGAGTTGACACCGGGGAGCTATTTTTT. V and J are TRBV27 and TRBJ2-2, with 11 bases matching TRBD2. CDR1 and CDR2 (germline): MNHEY, SMNVEV (reference sequence). This CDR3 is built from 15 residues.

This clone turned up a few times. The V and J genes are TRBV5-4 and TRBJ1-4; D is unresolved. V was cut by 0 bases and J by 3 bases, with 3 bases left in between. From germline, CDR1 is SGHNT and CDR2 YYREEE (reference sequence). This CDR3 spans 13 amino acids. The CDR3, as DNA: TGTGCCAGCAGCTTGGCGGCTAATGAAAAACTGTTTTTT. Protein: CASSLAANEKLFF.

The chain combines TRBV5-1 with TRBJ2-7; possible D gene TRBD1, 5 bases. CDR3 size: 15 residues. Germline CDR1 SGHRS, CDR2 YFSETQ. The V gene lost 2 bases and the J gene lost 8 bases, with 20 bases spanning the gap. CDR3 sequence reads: CASSLVGADVLKQYF. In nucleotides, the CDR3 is TGCGCCAGCAGCTTAGTAGGGGCGGACGTTTTGAAGCAGTACTTC.

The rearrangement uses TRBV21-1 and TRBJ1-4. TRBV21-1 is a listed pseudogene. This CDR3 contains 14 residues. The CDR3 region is CASIHRRGDEKLFF. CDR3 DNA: TGTGCCAGCATCCACAGGAGGGGAGATGAAAAACTGTTTTTT.

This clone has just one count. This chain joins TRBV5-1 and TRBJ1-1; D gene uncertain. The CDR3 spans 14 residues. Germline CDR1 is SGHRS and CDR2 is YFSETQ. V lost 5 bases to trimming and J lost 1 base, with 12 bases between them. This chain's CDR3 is CASSPNNPNTEAFF. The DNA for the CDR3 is TGCGCCAGCAGTCCTAACAACCCGAACACTGAAGCTTTCTTT.

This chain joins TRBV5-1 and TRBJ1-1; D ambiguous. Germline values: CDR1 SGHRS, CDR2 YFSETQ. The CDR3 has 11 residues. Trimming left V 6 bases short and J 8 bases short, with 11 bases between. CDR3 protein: CASTAGSEAFF. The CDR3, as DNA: TGCGCCAGCACCGCCGGGTCAGAAGCTTTCTTT.

The CDR3 here is CASSRGSLISEEKLFF. CDR3 DNA sequence: TGTGCCAGCAGCCGCGGAAGTCTGATCTCGGAGGAAAAACTGTTTTTT. The chain carries TRBV7-8 and TRBJ1-4; D remains ambiguous. Trimming removed 5 bases at V and 8 bases at J, with 21 bases between. Germline assignment: CDR1 SGHVS and CDR2 FQNEAQ. This CDR3 is built from 16 residues.

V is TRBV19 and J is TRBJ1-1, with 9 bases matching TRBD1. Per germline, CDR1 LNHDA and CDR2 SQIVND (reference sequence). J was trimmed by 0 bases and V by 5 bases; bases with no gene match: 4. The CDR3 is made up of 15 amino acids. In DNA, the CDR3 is TGTGCCAGTAGTCCGAGACAGGGGGTGAACACTGAAGCTTTCTTT. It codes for CASSPRQGVNTEAFF. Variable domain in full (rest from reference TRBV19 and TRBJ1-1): DGGITQSPKYLFRKEGQNVTLSCEQNLNHDAMYWYRQDPGQGLRLIYYSQIVNDFQKGDIAEGYSVSREKKESFPLTVTSAQKNPTAFYLCASSPRQGVNTEAFFGQGTRLTVV.

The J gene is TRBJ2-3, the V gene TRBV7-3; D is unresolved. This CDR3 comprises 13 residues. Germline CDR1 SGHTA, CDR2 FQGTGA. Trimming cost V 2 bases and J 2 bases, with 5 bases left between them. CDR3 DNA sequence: TGTGCCAGCAGCTTAGGGATCACAGATACGCAGTATTTT. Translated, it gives CASSLGITDTQYF.

This CDR3 reads CASSSVRRTGKSGYTF. DNA of the CDR3: TGTGCCAGCAGCTCGGTAAGAAGGACAGGGAAATCTGGCTACACCTTC. The chain has TRBV28 and TRBJ1-2, with 8 bases matching TRBD1. Trimming removed 6 bases from V and 7 bases from J; junction bases left unmatched: 16. This CDR3 is 16 amino acids long. Germline V lookup: CDR1 MDHEN, CDR2 SYDVKM.

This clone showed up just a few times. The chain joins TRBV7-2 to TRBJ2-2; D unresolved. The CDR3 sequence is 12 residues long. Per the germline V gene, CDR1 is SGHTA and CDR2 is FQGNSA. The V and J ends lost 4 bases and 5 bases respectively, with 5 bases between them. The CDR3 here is CASSSYTGELFF. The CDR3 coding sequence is TGTGCCAGCAGCTCGTATACCGGGGAGCTGTTTTTT.

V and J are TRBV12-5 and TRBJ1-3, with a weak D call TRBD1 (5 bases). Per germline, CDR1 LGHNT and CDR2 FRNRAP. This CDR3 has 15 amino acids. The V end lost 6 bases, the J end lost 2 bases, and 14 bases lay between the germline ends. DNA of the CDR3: TGTGCTAGTGGGCCGGACGGAGGGGCTGGAAACACCATATATTTT. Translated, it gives CASGPDGGAGNTIYF.

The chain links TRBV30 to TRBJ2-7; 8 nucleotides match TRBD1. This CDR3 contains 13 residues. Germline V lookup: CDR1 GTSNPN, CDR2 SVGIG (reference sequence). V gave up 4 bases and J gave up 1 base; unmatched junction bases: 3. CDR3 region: CAWTGQDSYEQYF. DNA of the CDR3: TGTGCCTGGACGGGACAGGATTCCTACGAGCAGTACTTC.

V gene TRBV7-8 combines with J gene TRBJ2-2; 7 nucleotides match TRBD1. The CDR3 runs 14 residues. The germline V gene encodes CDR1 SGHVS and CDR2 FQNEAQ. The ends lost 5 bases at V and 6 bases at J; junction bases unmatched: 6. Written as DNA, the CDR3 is TGTGCCAGCAGCCCCCGACAGGGCTCCGGGGAGCTGTTTTTT. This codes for CASSPRQGSGELFF.

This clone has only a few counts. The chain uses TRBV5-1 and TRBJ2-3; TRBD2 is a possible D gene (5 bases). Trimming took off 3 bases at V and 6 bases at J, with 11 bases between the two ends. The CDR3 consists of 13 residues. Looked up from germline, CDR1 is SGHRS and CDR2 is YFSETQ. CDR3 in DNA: TGCGCCAGCAGCTGGGCGGGCGAGGATACGCAGTATTTT. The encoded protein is CASSWAGEDTQYF.

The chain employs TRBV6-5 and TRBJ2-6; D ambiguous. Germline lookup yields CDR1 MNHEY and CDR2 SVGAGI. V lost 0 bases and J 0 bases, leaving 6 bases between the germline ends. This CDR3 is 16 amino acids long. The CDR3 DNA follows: TGTGCCAGCAGTTACTCGCAGGCCTCTGGGGCCAACGTCCTGACTTTC. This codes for CASSYSQASGANVLTF.

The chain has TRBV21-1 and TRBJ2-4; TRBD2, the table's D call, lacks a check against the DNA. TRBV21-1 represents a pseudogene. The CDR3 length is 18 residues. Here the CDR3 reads CASITRTPPSGAKNIQYF. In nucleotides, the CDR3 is TGTGCCAGCATCACCCGGACACCTCCTAGCGGGGCCAAAAACATTCAGTACTTC.

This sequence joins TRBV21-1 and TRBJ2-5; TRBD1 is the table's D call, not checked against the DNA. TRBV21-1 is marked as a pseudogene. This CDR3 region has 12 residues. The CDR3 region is CATRTEGETQYF. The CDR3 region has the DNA TGTGCCACCAGGACAGAAGGGGAGACCCAGTACTTC.

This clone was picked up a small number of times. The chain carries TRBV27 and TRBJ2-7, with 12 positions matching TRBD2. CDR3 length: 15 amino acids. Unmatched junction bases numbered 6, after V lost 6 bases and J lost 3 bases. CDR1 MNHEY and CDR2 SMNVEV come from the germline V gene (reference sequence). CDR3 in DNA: TGTGCCAGCAGGGAAGGACTAGCGGGGTACTACGAGCAGTACTTC. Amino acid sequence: CASREGLAGYYEQYF.

CDR3 DNA sequence: TGTGCCAGTAGTATAGCAGGGGGCTGGGGGCCCCAGCATTTT. Residues: CASSIAGGWGPQHF. This chain joins TRBV19 and TRBJ1-5, with 8 bases aligning to TRBD1. The ends lost 1 base at V and 9 bases at J; junction bases unmatched: 5. This CDR3 is 14 amino acids long. CDR1 is LNHDA and CDR2 is SQIVND in the germline V gene (reference sequence).